The 4 T cell receptor beta chains below were found in one sample sequenced in a study of T cells of healthy individuals. TCRdb redid the calling of the 5' RACE reads with MiXCR, one entry per CDR3 protein. Found here are fewer than 70,000 distinct CDR3 sequences, under 15% of them singletons; the top ten hold 15% to 20%. Receptors were obtained from a human donor in good health.

This clonotype was counted a few times. The rearrangement links TRBV6-5 to TRBJ1-1; D gene uncertain. V shed 5 bases and J shed 5 bases, with 12 bases lying between them. The CDR3 sequence is 13 residues long. The germline V gene encodes CDR1 MNHEY and CDR2 SVGAGI. The CDR3 nucleotides are TGTGCCAGCAGTCCTCCGAAGGGAACTGAAGCTTTCTTT. Its protein is CASSPPKGTEAFF.

This clonotype was recorded at least ten times. The chain combines TRBV7-2 with TRBJ2-1, with D perhaps matching TRBD2 (7 bases). Germline V gene data show CDR1 as SGHTA and CDR2 as FQGNSA. There are 16 residues in the CDR3. Trimming removed 3 bases from V and 4 bases from J, with 16 bases in between. The CDR3 is CASSLTSRGAYNEQFF. The DNA for the CDR3 is TGTGCCAGCAGCTTGACTAGCCGGGGGGCTTACAATGAGCAGTTCTTC.

This clonotype appeared many times. This chain uses TRBV9 with TRBJ2-2; no clear D. V lost 4 bases, J lost 11 bases, and 15 bases lay in between. Germline CDR1 reads SGDLS; CDR2 reads YYNGEE. The CDR3 spans 13 residues. This chain's CDR3 is CASSPRRTEELFF. For the CDR3, the DNA is TGTGCCAGCAGCCCCCGGCGGACCGAAGAGCTGTTTTTT.

Ten or more counts support this clonotype. The chain couples TRBV20-1 to TRBJ1-3; TRBD1 might be the D (6 bases). Trimming removed 5 bases at V and 0 bases at J, with 8 bases between. The CDR3 loop spans 13 amino acids. Germline V gene data show CDR1 as DFQATT and CDR2 as SNEGSKA (reference sequence). CDR3 loop: CSAGTFSGNTIYF. Written as DNA, the CDR3 is TGCAGTGCTGGGACATTCTCTGGAAACACCATATATTTT.